The 18 T cell receptor beta chains in this list originate from one sample, sequenced in a study of OX40 agonist ivuxolimab in advanced cancers. Assay used: immunoSEQ multiplex PCR; TCRdb lists only in-frame clones, some missing. The top ten clones hold approximately 1.7% of a sample with 80,000 to 90,000 clones, 80% to 90% of them seen once. The sample was CD4+ or CD8+ T cells sorted from blood, taken in a trial of the OX40 agonist ivuxolimab. These receptors came from an adult with an advanced solid tumor such as melanoma, head and neck, liver or kidney cancer.

V is TRBV5-4 and J is TRBJ1-2; 10 bases agree with TRBD1. The CDR3 is made up of 15 amino acids. From germline, CDR1 is SGHNT and CDR2 YYREEE (reference sequence). The V gene end was trimmed by 0 bases and the J gene end by 5 bases; junction bases not matched to a gene: 4. The CDR3 is CASSLVGQGGYGYTF. For the CDR3, the DNA is TGTGCCAGCAGCTTGGTCGGACAGGGGGGTTATGGCTACACCTTC.

The chain joins TRBV19 to TRBJ2-2, with unresolved D. V shed 5 bases and J shed 0 bases, with 4 bases lying between them. Germline V gene data show CDR1 as LNHDA and CDR2 as SQIVND (reference sequence). The CDR3 extends over 13 amino acids. CDR3 amino acids: CASSLANTGELFF. The CDR3 nucleotides are TGTGCCAGTAGTTTGGCGAACACCGGGGAGCTGTTTTTT.

This clone was recorded once. The chain is built from TRBV4-2 and TRBJ2-1; 8 bases are a match to TRBD2. V shed 4 bases and J 3 bases; nucleotides not matched to a gene: 5. The V gene's germline CDR1 is LGHNA and CDR2 YNFKEQ. This CDR3 has 15 amino acids. In DNA, the CDR3 is TGTGCCAGCAGCCCCTTCAGCGGGGGCTACAATGAGCAGTTCTTC. This translates into CASSPFSGGYNEQFF.

The chain uses TRBV5-1 and TRBJ1-2; no clear D. Germline values: CDR1 SGHRS, CDR2 YFSETQ. The germline V and J ends were trimmed by 2 bases and 7 bases, with 15 bases remaining between them. This CDR3 contains 14 residues. DNA for the CDR3: TGCGCCAGCAGCTTATCCCCTGGAGGGTCTGGCTACACCTTC. Its translation: CASSLSPGGSGYTF. The full variable domain, rest sourced from reference TRBV5-1 and TRBJ1-2, is KAGVTQTPRYLIKTRGQQVTLSCSPISGHRSVSWYQQTPGQGLQFLFEYFSETQRNKGNFPGRFSGRQFSNSRSEMNVSTLELGDSALYLCASSLSPGGSGYTFGSGTRLTVV.

This chain connects TRBV28 to TRBJ1-5; D might be TRBD1 (5 bases). The CDR3 has 13 amino acids. CDR1 is MDHEN, CDR2 SYDVKM, per germline. Trimming shortened V by 7 bases and J by 6 bases, and 13 bases separated the two germline ends. CDR3 sequence: CASTPGKAQPQHF. CDR3 DNA: TGTGCCAGCACCCCAGGGAAGGCTCAGCCCCAGCATTTT. The whole variable domain, remainder taken from reference TRBV28 and TRBJ1-5, is DVKVTQSSRYLVKRTGEKVFLECVQDMDHENMFWYRQDPGLGLRLIYFSYDVKMKEKGDIPEGYSVSREKKERFSLILESASTNQTSMYLCASTPGKAQPQHFGDGTRLSIL.

CDR3 DNA: TGTGCTAGTGGTTTGGACCAGGGACGGAGTAAGCCCTACGAGCAGTACTTC. It yields the protein CASGLDQGRSKPYEQYF. The V gene is TRBV12-5, the J gene TRBJ2-7, with D perhaps matching TRBD1 or TRBD2 (5 bases each). Between the trimmed V and J ends, which lost 1 base and 2 bases, there was a span of 18 bases. There are 17 residues in the CDR3. Germline CDR1 and CDR2: LGHNT and FRNRAP. Full variable domain (outside the CDR3, taken from reference TRBV12-5 and TRBJ2-7): DARVTQTPRHKVTEMGQEVTMRCQPILGHNTVFWYRQTMMQGLELLAYFRNRAPLDDSGMPKDRFSAEMPDATLATLKIQPSEPRDSAVYFCASGLDQGRSKPYEQYFGPGTRLTVT.

This sequence joins TRBV30 and TRBJ2-7; TRBD1 matches at 12 bases. With V trimmed by 5 bases and J by 3 bases, 2 bases remained unmatched. From germline, CDR1 is GTSNPN and CDR2 SVGIG (reference sequence). The CDR3 consists of 13 residues. CDR3: CAWGTGGSYEQYF. The CDR3 DNA follows: TGTGCCTGGGGGACAGGGGGCAGCTACGAGCAGTACTTC.

V is TRBV28 and J is TRBJ1-5; D unresolved. The V end lost 3 bases, the J end lost 3 bases, and 15 bases lay between the germline ends. CDR3 length: 16 residues. Looked up from germline, CDR1 is MDHEN and CDR2 is SYDVKM. CDR3 sequence reads: CASSFRTRLINQPQHF. The CDR3 DNA sequence: TGTGCCAGCAGTTTTAGGACGAGACTAATCAATCAGCCCCAGCATTTT.

Only a few counts were recorded for this clone. The V call is TRBV5-1, the J call TRBJ2-3; 7 bases fit TRBD2. The J segment lost 3 bases and the V segment lost 0 bases, leaving 7 bases of the junction unmatched. In germline, CDR1 is SGHRS, CDR2 YFSETQ. The CDR3 covers 16 residues. The CDR3 loop is CASSLATSRWTDTQYF. CDR3 in DNA: TGCGCCAGCAGCTTGGCGACTAGCAGGTGGACAGATACGCAGTATTTT.

The J gene is TRBJ2-1, the V gene TRBV2; no definite D call. V lost 3 bases and J 4 bases, leaving 31 bases between the germline ends. CDR3 length: 21 residues. Per germline, CDR1 SNHLY and CDR2 FYNNEI. CDR3 bases: TGTGCCAGCAGTGATTGGTCTTCGCCGGAAGCAGGCAGCAAAAATTACAATGAGCAGTTCTTC. Translated: CASSDWSSPEAGSKNYNEQFF.

V usage is TRBV21-1 and J usage is TRBJ2-5; whether TRBD2, the table's D call, matches the DNA was not checked. TRBV21-1 is marked as a pseudogene. The length of the CDR3 is 16 residues. CDR3 bases: TGTGCCAGCATGAGGCGGGGGGCACGAGACCAAGAGACCCAGTACTTC. Its protein is CASMRRGARDQETQYF.

This clone was seen only a few times. The rearrangement joins TRBV9 to TRBJ2-7; 9 bases fit TRBD1. Germline CDR1 is SGDLS and CDR2 is YYNGEE. V was clipped by 3 bases and J by 2 bases; unmatched bases: 6. The CDR3 has 15 residues. CDR3 region: CASSASGDRAYEQYF. For the CDR3, the DNA is TGTGCCAGCAGCGCATCGGGGGACAGGGCCTACGAGCAGTACTTC.

The chain links TRBV6-5 to TRBJ1-1; D may be TRBD1 (5 bases). This CDR3 has 13 residues. Germline assignment: CDR1 MNHEY and CDR2 SVGAGI. CDR3 residues: CTTGGDMNTEAFF. The CDR3 nucleotides read TGTACAACGGGGGGGGATATGAACACTGAAGCTTTCTTT.

The chain recombines TRBV7-2 with TRBJ1-3; 8 positions match TRBD1. There are 18 residues in the CDR3. V was clipped by 4 bases and J by 2 bases; unmatched bases: 13. Germline V gene lookup returns CDR1 SGHTA and CDR2 FQGNSA. CDR3 in DNA: TGTGCCAGCAGCTCTACGAGAGGGACAGGATGGGCTGGAAACACCATATATTTT. The encoded protein is CASSSTRGTGWAGNTIYF.

The genes are TRBV19 and TRBJ1-5, with D tentatively TRBD1 (6 bases). Germline CDR1 reads LNHDA; CDR2 reads SQIVND (reference sequence). V was shortened by 5 bases and J by 11 bases, with 22 bases between the two germline ends. CDR3 length: 15 residues. CDR3 sequence: CASSPGAGGVGSQHF. DNA of the CDR3: TGTGCCAGTAGTCCGGGGGCCGGGGGTGTAGGGTCCCAGCATTTT.

This clone was seen only once. J is TRBJ2-1 and V is TRBV2; D remains unclear. The CDR3 sequence is 10 residues long. The V end lost 3 bases, the J end lost 9 bases, and 3 bases lay between the germline ends. Germline V gene data show CDR1 as SNHLY and CDR2 as FYNNEI. The CDR3 spells CASSDGEQFF. The DNA of the CDR3 is TGTGCCAGCAGTGATGGTGAGCAGTTCTTC.

The chain uses TRBV5-1 and TRBJ2-5; D possibly corresponds to TRBD2 (6 bases). CDR1 is SGHRS and CDR2 is YFSETQ in the germline V gene. This CDR3 contains 16 residues. V lost 0 bases and J 4 bases, leaving 16 bases between the germline ends. The CDR3 nucleotides read TGCGCCAGCAGCTTGGAAAATCCGGGACTGGGAGAGACCCAGTACTTC. It encodes CASSLENPGLGETQYF.

V usage is TRBV5-1 and J usage is TRBJ2-1; tentatively, D is TRBD1 (6 bases). Germline V gives CDR1 SGHRS, CDR2 YFSETQ. The length of the CDR3 is 16 residues. The ends were cut back, 2 bases at V and 0 bases at J, with 12 bases in the middle. The CDR3 DNA reads as TGCGCCAGCAGCTTTGGGCAGGGACACTCCTACAATGAGCAGTTCTTC. This translates into CASSFGQGHSYNEQFF.